This T cell receptor (beta chain) was found in a study of T cells after yellow fever vaccination. Across the whole study: Low-cell-number fractions underwent preparation using SMART-Seq v4 Ultra Low Input.

Study-wide results and limits: The study found a weaker secondary response that peaked faster, day 5 versus 15. Reappearance after the booster was observed for most primary-vaccination clones (96% CD4, roughly 90% CD8).

UMIs were added to TCR cDNA along with a universal primer site when it was made by 5'RACE template switching. TCRdb analysed the 5' RACE reads with MiXCR anew, one entry per CDR3 protein. The sample records about 63,000 distinct CDR3 sequences, roughly 7.3% being singletons. This clonotype was seen at least ten times. Its specificity is not known. CDR3 size: 15 residues. The V gene end was trimmed by 0 bases and the J gene end by 5 bases; junction bases not matched to a gene: 6. Germline V gene lookup returns CDR1 LGHNA and CDR2 YSLEER. The chain employs TRBV4-3 and TRBJ2-5; TRBD2 matches at 7 bases. The sample in question was CD8+ T cells sorted from PBMCs, obtained 15 days after the yellow fever booster vaccination. The clonotype was recovered from a man aged 25-45 years who received the YFV17D yellow fever vaccine. The CDR3 DNA sequence: TGCGCCAGCAGCCAAGATAGGGAGGGGTGGGAGACCCAGTACTTC. Amino acids: CASSQDREGWETQYF.